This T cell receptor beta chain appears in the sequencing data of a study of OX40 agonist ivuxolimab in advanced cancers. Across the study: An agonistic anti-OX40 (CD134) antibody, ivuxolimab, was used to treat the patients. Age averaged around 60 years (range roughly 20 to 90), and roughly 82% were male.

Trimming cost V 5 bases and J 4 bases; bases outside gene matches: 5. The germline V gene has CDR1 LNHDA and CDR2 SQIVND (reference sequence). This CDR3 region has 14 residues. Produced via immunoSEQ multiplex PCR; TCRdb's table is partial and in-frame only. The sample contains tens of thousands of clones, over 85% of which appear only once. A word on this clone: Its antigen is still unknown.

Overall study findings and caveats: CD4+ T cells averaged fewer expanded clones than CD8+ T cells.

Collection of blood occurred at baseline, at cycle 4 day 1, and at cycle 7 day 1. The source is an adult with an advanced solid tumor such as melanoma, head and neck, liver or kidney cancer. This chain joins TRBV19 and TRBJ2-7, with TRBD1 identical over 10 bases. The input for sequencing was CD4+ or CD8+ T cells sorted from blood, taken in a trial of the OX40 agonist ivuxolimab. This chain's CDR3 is CASSGTGEWYEQYF. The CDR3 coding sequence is TGTGCCAGTAGTGGGACAGGGGAGTGGTACGAGCAGTACTTC.